This T cell receptor (beta chain) was retrieved from a study of blood T cell repertoires in COVID-19. Source study methods: It was from reference gene primer amplification that nucleated cell counts were estimated. Sequencing used immunoSEQ multiplex PCR; TCRdb keeps in-frame clones, though not all of them. The DNA gave D and trimming, while V, J and clone size come from that table. The data contain 250,000 to 300,000 clones, roughly 90% of them singletons. Germline V CDR1 and CDR2: MNHEY, SVGAGI. J was trimmed by 1 base and V by 4 bases; bases with no gene match: 1. This CDR3 has 15 amino acids. The sequence was obtained from a woman aged 30 to 39 with COVID-19, enrolled during active disease. Sample: peripheral blood. The genes are TRBV6-5 and TRBJ1-4; 9 bases are a match to TRBD1. The CDR3 reads CASSWTGETNEKLFF. The CDR3 nucleotides read TGTGCCAGCAGTTGGACAGGGGAAACTAATGAAAAACTGTTTTTT.